This T cell receptor (beta chain) was recorded in a study of T cell responses to AZD1222 COVID-19 vaccine. Germline values: CDR1 SEHNR, CDR2 FQNEAQ (reference sequence). The CDR3 is 12 residues long. V dropped 2 bases and J dropped 7 bases, with 8 bases sitting between them. The assay was immunoSEQ multiplex PCR, and TCRdb's table has in-frame clones only and misses some. The sample includes about 120,000 clones, 80% to 90% seen only once; the top ten take roughly 4%. The receptor's source is an adult in good health. The chain employs TRBV7-9 and TRBJ1-1; D gene unclear. This material consisted of peripheral blood, taken on day 0 of MenACWY control vaccination. The CDR3 loop reads CASSLTGGEAFF. The CDR3 DNA reads TGTGCCAGCAGCTTAACGGGAGGTGAAGCTTTCTTT.